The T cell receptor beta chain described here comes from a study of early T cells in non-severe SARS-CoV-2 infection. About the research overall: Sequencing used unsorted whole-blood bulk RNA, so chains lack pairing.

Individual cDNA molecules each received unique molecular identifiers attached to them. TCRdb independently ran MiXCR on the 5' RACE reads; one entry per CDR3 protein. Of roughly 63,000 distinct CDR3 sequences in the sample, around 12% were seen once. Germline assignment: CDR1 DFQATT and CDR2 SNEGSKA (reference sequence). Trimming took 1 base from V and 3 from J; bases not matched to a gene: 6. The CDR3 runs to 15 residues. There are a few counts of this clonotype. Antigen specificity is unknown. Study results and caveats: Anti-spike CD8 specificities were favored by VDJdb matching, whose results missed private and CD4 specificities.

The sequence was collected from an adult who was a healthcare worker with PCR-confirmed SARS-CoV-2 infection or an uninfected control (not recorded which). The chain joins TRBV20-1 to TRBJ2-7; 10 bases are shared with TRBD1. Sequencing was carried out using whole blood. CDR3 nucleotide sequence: TGCAGTGCTAGAGTAGGGACAGGGGTCAGCTACGAGCAGTACTTC. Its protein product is CSARVGTGVSYEQYF.